This T cell receptor (beta chain) was sequenced during a study of blood T cell repertoires in COVID-19. Background on the study: The United States, Italy and Spain provided the acute and convalescent COVID-19 samples. In each case, the material was cDNA or gDNA derived from T cells, B-cell-depleted T cells, or PBMCs.

Per the original data handling: Amplification of reference gene primers provided the estimated nucleated cell counts. This table comes from immunoSEQ multiplex PCR, and its TCRdb copy is limited to in-frame clones, with some not included. V and J calls and clone size are those listed in that table; D and trimming were worked out from the DNA. The sample includes under 250,000 clones, about four fifths of them seen just once. This CDR3 is built from 16 residues. The junction had 5 bases not matched to a gene; V was cut back by 3 bases and J by 0 bases. Germline V gene data show CDR1 as SGHTA and CDR2 as FQGNSA.

The source of this sequence is a woman in her thirties or forties with acute or convalescent COVID-19. V is TRBV7-2 and J is TRBJ2-1, with 7 bases fitting TRBD2. Material for sequencing was peripheral blood. The CDR3 is CASSFLGGSSYNEQFF. CDR3 coding DNA: TGTGCCAGCAGCTTTCTTGGCGGGAGCTCCTACAATGAGCAGTTCTTC. Supplemented by reference TRBV7-2 and TRBJ2-1, the full variable domain reads GAGVSQSPSNKVTEKGKDVELRCDPISGHTALYWYRQSLGQGLEFLIYFQGNSAPDKSGLPSDRFSAERTGGSVSTLTIQRTQQEDSAVYLCASSFLGGSSYNEQFFGPGTRLTVL.